This T cell receptor (beta chain) was captured in a study of Ad26.COV2.S vaccination and SARS-CoV-2 variants. Study observations and caveats: Vaccine recipients and placebo recipients showed similar non-spike TCR breadth.

CDR3 length: 16 amino acids. Germline assignment: CDR1 KGHSH and CDR2 LQKENI. Trimming removed 0 bases from V and 1 base from J, with 7 bases in between. With regard to this clone: Antigen unknown.

Generated by immunoSEQ multiplex PCR, the TCRdb table keeps only in-frame clones and is missing some. In the table there are 120,000 to 150,000 clones, 86% of which are singletons. J is TRBJ2-6 and V is TRBV18, with D possibly matching TRBD2 (5 bases). The receptor's source is a human donor who had recovered from COVID-19. Sequenced here: peripheral blood, sampled after recovery from COVID-19. Written as DNA, the CDR3 is TGTGCCAGCTCACCACCCTCGGGATCTGGGGCCAACGTCCTGACTTTC. Translated, it gives CASSPPSGSGANVLTF.